A selection of T cell receptor beta chains follows, all from one sample in a study of blood T cell repertoires in COVID-19. This table comes from immunoSEQ multiplex PCR, and its TCRdb copy is limited to in-frame clones, with some not included. The sample shows approximately 110,000 clones, around four fifths of them seen only once. The sequenced material came from peripheral blood. These TCRs come from a man older than 75 with COVID-19, enrolled during active disease. Both conserved end residues are part of each CDR3. A D gene is named only where the DNA matches it firmly. Rows give clone size only sometimes, using once, few, many, or a class for an expanded clone.

TRBV6-1	many	TRBJ1-5	NA	TGTGCCAGCAGTGAAGCGGGGGGATTCCGGCAGCCCCAGCATTTT	CASSEAGGFRQPQHF
TRBV7-6	few	TRBJ2-7	TRBD2	TGTGCCAGCAGCCCTTCCGGGACTAGCGGTGTTACCGAGCAGTACTTC	CASSPSGTSGVTEQYF
TRBV6-5	NA	TRBJ1-1	TRBD1	TGTGCCAGCAGGCCGGACAGGGGGAACACTGAAGCTTTCTTT	CASRPDRGNTEAFF
TRBV11-3	NA	TRBJ2-1	NA	TGTGCCAGCAGCGGCCAAGGGGTGGAGGGACTGGAGGACAATGAGCAGTTCTTC	CASSGQGVEGLEDNEQFF
TRBV18	NA	TRBJ1-2	NA	TGTGCCAGCTCACCCTCGGCGGACAAGAACTATGGCTACACCTTC	CASSPSADKNYGYTF
TRBV9	NA	TRBJ2-7	NA	TGTGCCAGCAGCCCCGGGGAAGGCTCCTACGAGCAGTACTTC	CASSPGEGSYEQYF
TRBV3-1/TRBV3-2	once	TRBJ2-3	NA	TGTGCCAGCAGTGTAGCGACAGATACGCAGTATTTT	CASSVATDTQYF
TRBV15	NA	TRBJ2-1	NA	TGTGCCATCTCAAAATTGAGCTCCTACAATGAGCAGTTCTTC	CAISKLSSYNEQFF
TRBV28	NA	TRBJ2-6	NA	TGTGCCAGCAGTCGTGACACCTCTGGGGCCAACGTCCTGACTTTC	CASSRDTSGANVLTF
TRBV18	NA	TRBJ2-5	TRBD2	TGTGCCAGCTCACAGACTAGCGGAATACAAGAGACCCAGTACTTC	CASSQTSGIQETQYF
TRBV10-3	NA	TRBJ1-3	NA	TGTGCCATCAGTTCGGACAGTTCTGGAAACACCATATATTTT	CAISSDSSGNTIYF
TRBV7-3	NA	TRBJ1-1	NA	TGTGCCAGCAGCATTAGTCCGCAGAACACTGAAGCTTTCTTT	CASSISPQNTEAFF
TRBV6-5	few	TRBJ1-2	TRBD1	TGTGCCAGCAGTTACTCGTCAGGGGGGTCTAACTATGGCTACACCTTC	CASSYSSGGSNYGYTF
TRBV4-1	few	TRBJ2-7	TRBD2	TGCGCCAGCAGCCAAGATTTGACTAGCGGGAGGGGGTCCTACGAGCAGTACTTC	CASSQDLTSGRGSYEQYF